This record covers a single T cell receptor (beta chain). Antigen specificity is unknown. The sample belongs to a study of T-cell memory formation after mild COVID-19. Background on the study: TCR clusters were largely donor specific. Overall study results and limits: Of the contracting clones, CD4+ ones lay mainly in CM and EM, and CD8+ ones in EMRA. Clones that got smaller from day 15 to 85 had even CD4/CD8, while clones growing later tipped toward CD4+.

There are 15 residues in the CDR3. Germline CDR1 and CDR2: LGHDT and YNNKEL (reference sequence). The trim removed 4 bases at V and 6 bases at J, leaving 11 bases unmatched. TCR alpha and TCR beta cDNA libraries carrying sample barcodes and UMIs were produced by 5'RACE using constant-segment primers. TCRdb reprocessed the 5' RACE reads via MiXCR and lists one record per CDR3 protein. The sample holds under 450,000 distinct CDR3 sequences, approximately 15% seen once. Input material: PBMCs or a T cell subset sorted from them (not recorded which). The chain combines TRBV3-1 with TRBJ2-7; 8 bases agree with TRBD2. This sequence was found in a man aged 18 to 30 who had mild COVID-19 (a few samples of this study predate the infection). Cell type and time point are not known. CDR3 nucleotides: TGTGCCAGCAGCCCATTCACTAGCGGAGCTACCGAGCAGTACTTC. Translated, it gives CASSPFTSGATEQYF.